The next 10 T cell receptor beta chains were all read from a single sample in a study of blood T cell repertoires in COVID-19 (dated by TCRdb to the early 2020s). The protocol used for the library was the immunoSEQ multiplex PCR assay. TCRdb stores this immuneACCESS table with in-frame sequences only. Part of the clones is absent; in the studies checked, under half of the shortfall reflects unresolved V genes, and no reason is known for the rest. This sample is represented by about 210,000 clones; 83% of them were singletons. In total, the top ten clones hold roughly 2.9% of the sample. Material: peripheral blood. The receptors were sampled from a man aged 45-60 years with active or convalescent COVID-19.

The rearrangement joins TRBV10-3 to TRBJ1-1, with 9 bases lining up with TRBD1. The CDR3 contains 14 residues. Trimming at V came to 9 bases and at J to 4 bases, leaving 9 bases not matched to a gene. In germline, CDR1 is ENHRY, CDR2 SYGVKD. The DNA for the CDR3 is TGTGCCATTCTCTCCGACAGGGGGGGCACTGAAGCTTTCTTT. This translates into CAILSDRGGTEAFF.

This clone was observed a handful of times. The V and J genes are TRBV4-1 and TRBJ2-6; weak D call: TRBD1 (6 bases). Germline V CDR1 and CDR2: MGHRA, YSYEKL. The CDR3 consists of 18 residues. The V end was cut by 3 bases, the J end by 4 bases, with 19 bases between. The CDR3 nucleotides read TGCGCCAGCAGCCAGGGGGCTCAGGGTCGATCCGGGGCCAACGTCCTGACTTTC. It encodes CASSQGAQGRSGANVLTF.

V is TRBV6-1 and J is TRBJ2-3; 14 nucleotides line up with TRBD2. The ends lost 4 bases at V and 6 bases at J; junction bases unmatched: 6. The CDR3 totals 16 residues. From germline, CDR1 is MNHNS and CDR2 SASEGT. Here the CDR3 reads CASSALTSGRGDTQYF. In DNA form, the CDR3 reads TGTGCCAGCAGTGCCCTGACTAGCGGGAGGGGGGATACGCAGTATTTT.

This sequence joins TRBV11-3 and TRBJ1-5, with 7 bases aligning to TRBD1. In germline, CDR1 is SGHNT, CDR2 YENEEA. The V gene end was trimmed by 5 bases and the J gene end by 7 bases; junction bases not matched to a gene: 5. The CDR3 has 13 residues. Here the CDR3 reads CASSPTGAQPQHF. The CDR3 DNA is TGTGCCAGCAGCCCTACAGGGGCGCAGCCCCAGCATTTT.

V and J are TRBV7-9 and TRBJ1-1; no definite D call. The CDR3 has 12 residues. The germline gives CDR1 SEHNR, CDR2 FQNEAQ (reference sequence). The V and J ends lost 2 bases and 2 bases respectively, with 3 bases between them. CDR3: CASSLTNTEAFF. As DNA, the CDR3 is TGTGCCAGCAGCTTAACTAACACTGAAGCTTTCTTT. Complete variable domain (other parts from reference TRBV7-9 and TRBJ1-1): DTGVSQNPRHKITKRGQNVTFRCDPISEHNRLYWYRQTLGQGPEFLTYFQNEAQLEKSRLLSDRFSAERPKGSFSTLEIQRTEQGDSAMYLCASSLTNTEAFFGQGTRLTVV.

This clone was seen a single time. Given a far larger clone just one base away, this is likely a sequencing read error. CDR3: CASSHIAGGYNEQFF. The CDR3, as DNA: TGTGCCAGCAGCCACATAGCGGGAGGTTACAATGAGCAGTTCTTC. V gene TRBV5-8 combines with J gene TRBJ2-1, with 10 bases lining up with TRBD2. This CDR3 region has 15 residues. Germline CDR1 reads SGHTS; CDR2 reads YDEGEE. The V gene end was trimmed by 4 bases and the J gene end by 4 bases; junction bases not matched to a gene: 5.

The CDR3 loop reads CASKLGRGPNTEAFF. The CDR3 coding sequence is TGTGCCAGCAAGTTGGGGAGGGGACCCAACACTGAAGCTTTCTTT. This chain joins TRBV6-5 and TRBJ1-1; tentative D call: TRBD1 (5 bases). CDR3 length equals 15 residues. Deletions cut 7 bases from V and 2 bases from J, with 17 bases between. Germline loops: CDR1 MNHEY, CDR2 SVGAGI.

In this sample, this clone turned up once. The chain joins TRBV29-1 to TRBJ1-1, with D maybe TRBD1 (5 bases). The germline V and J ends were trimmed by 0 bases and 6 bases, with 8 bases remaining between them. The CDR3 is 12 amino acids. Germline CDR1 and CDR2: SQVTM and ANQGSEA. This chain's CDR3 is CSVEERGSEAFF. CDR3 sequence (DNA): TGCAGCGTTGAAGAAAGGGGTTCTGAAGCTTTCTTT.

The chain recombines TRBV28 with TRBJ1-6; D possibly corresponds to TRBD1 (5 bases). The germline V gene encodes CDR1 MDHEN and CDR2 SYDVKM. V lost 3 bases, J lost 5 bases, and 17 bases lay in between. CDR3 length: 17 amino acids. The CDR3 DNA is TGTGCCAGCAGTTTTGATGGAACGGAGGGGAATAATTCACCCCTCCACTTT. Translating gives CASSFDGTEGNNSPLHF.

V gene TRBV30 combines with J gene TRBJ1-5, with D perhaps TRBD1 (5 bases). Germline lookup yields CDR1 GTSNPN and CDR2 SVGIG (reference sequence). The V and J ends lost 5 bases and 4 bases respectively, with 18 bases between them. The CDR3 has 15 residues. The CDR3 DNA is TGTGCCTGGGGCTCCCCCCGGAGGGGAAATCAGCCCCAGCATTTT. Residues: CAWGSPRRGNQPQHF.